Sequencing of this TCR beta chain was carried out in a study of blood T cell repertoires in COVID-19. Study-wide background: Samples came from the United States, Italy and Spain, spanning acute and convalescent COVID-19. PBMCs, B-cell-depleted T cells, or T cells provided the cDNA or gDNA that made up the material.

Authors' analysis steps: Amplification from reference gene primers served as the basis for estimated nucleated cell counts. The repertoire was sequenced with immunoSEQ multiplex PCR; TCRdb's copy has only in-frame clones and lacks some. V and J calls and clone size follow that table, whereas D and trimming were derived from the DNA. The sample contains 180,000 or so clones, about 85% of which appear only once. Germline trimming cut 4 bases from V and 4 bases from J; bases unmatched to any gene: 13. Per the germline V gene, CDR1 is SEHNR and CDR2 is FQNEAQ (reference sequence). This CDR3 is 19 amino acids long.

Input material: peripheral blood. The receptor comes from an elderly woman with acute or convalescent COVID-19. The chain combines TRBV7-9 with TRBJ2-2; TRBD2 matches at 12 bases. The CDR3 spells CASSSRLAGDRGVTGELFF. CDR3 bases: TGTGCCAGCAGCTCGCGACTAGCGGGAGATAGAGGGGTCACCGGGGAGCTGTTTTTT.